A selection of T cell receptor beta chains follows, all from one sample in a study of shared T cell receptors in the human thymus. Only in-frame clones appear in the TCRdb table, and some are missing; sequencing was by immunoSEQ multiplex PCR. Among some 400,000 clones listed, roughly 94% were seen once. Sequencing used thymocytes. The receptors here all came from a human donor. Each CDR3 is given with its conserved first and last residue. Fields, in order: CDR3 length, J gene, D gene, clone size, V gene, CDR3 DNA, CDR3 protein. D genes are given only for firm matches. A clone size is listed for some rows: how often the clone was seen (once, few, many), or a class if it is expanded.

CDR3 length: 18
J gene: TRBJ1-4
D gene: -
clone size: -
V gene: TRBV29-1
CDR3 DNA: TGCAGCGTGGCAGGAGCCCGATTAAACTATTCAACTAATGAAAAACTGTTTTTT
CDR3 protein: CSVAGARLNYSTNEKLFF

CDR3 length: 15
J gene: TRBJ2-2
D gene: -
clone size: -
V gene: TRBV6-4
CDR3 DNA: TGTGCCAGCAGCCTCTTTTCCGGAGGGTCCGGGGAGCTGTTTTTT
CDR3 protein: CASSLFSGGSGELFF

CDR3 length: 15
J gene: TRBJ2-7
D gene: -
clone size: -
V gene: TRBV5-8
CDR3 DNA: TGTGCCAGCAGCTTGAGCGACACAGGCCCTTACGAGCAGTACTTC
CDR3 protein: CASSLSDTGPYEQYF

CDR3 length: 15
J gene: TRBJ2-3
D gene: -
clone size: -
V gene: TRBV10-1
CDR3 DNA: TGCGCCAGCAGTCCCCCAGGGGCCAACACAGATACGCAGTATTTT
CDR3 protein: CASSPPGANTDTQYF

CDR3 length: 16
J gene: TRBJ2-7
D gene: TRBD1
clone size: -
V gene: TRBV7-3
CDR3 DNA: TGTGCCAGCAGCTTAAAAGTTGAGACAGGGGGCTACGAGCAGTACTTC
CDR3 protein: CASSLKVETGGYEQYF

CDR3 length: 22
J gene: TRBJ2-6
D gene: TRBD2
clone size: -
V gene: TRBV27
CDR3 DNA: TGTGCCAGCAGTCCCCGGGGGGGACCGGGACTAGCGGGAGCCTCTGGGGCCAACGTCCTGACTTTC
CDR3 protein: CASSPRGGPGLAGASGANVLTF

CDR3 length: 13
J gene: TRBJ2-5
D gene: -
clone size: few
V gene: TRBV28
CDR3 DNA: TGTGCCAGCAGTTCGCCAATGGGATGGACCCAGTACTTC
CDR3 protein: CASSSPMGWTQYF

CDR3 length: 19
J gene: TRBJ2-1
D gene: TRBD2
clone size: -
V gene: TRBV7-2
CDR3 DNA: TGTGCCAGCAGCCGGCGACTAGCGGGAGGGCCGGTTTGGTACAATGAGCAGTTCTTC
CDR3 protein: CASSRRLAGGPVWYNEQFF

CDR3 length: 14
J gene: TRBJ1-1
D gene: -
clone size: once
V gene: TRBV28
CDR3 DNA: TGTGCCAGCAACCCCCCGGGGACCGGCCGTGAAGCTTTCTTT
CDR3 protein: CASNPPGTGREAFF

CDR3 length: 14
J gene: TRBJ2-4
D gene: -
clone size: -
V gene: TRBV27
CDR3 DNA: TGTGCCAGCAGTTTGAGGGGGACCAAAAACATTCAGTACTTC
CDR3 protein: CASSLRGTKNIQYF

CDR3 length: 15
J gene: TRBJ1-2
D gene: -
clone size: -
V gene: TRBV18
CDR3 DNA: TGTGCCAGCTCACCTCTGGTGGGAGGCAACTATGGCTACACCTTC
CDR3 protein: CASSPLVGGNYGYTF

CDR3 length: 17
J gene: TRBJ2-1
D gene: TRBD2
clone size: -
V gene: TRBV7-9
CDR3 DNA: TGTGCCAGCAGCGGAAAACTAGCGGGAGGGCCCTACAATGAGCAGTTCTTC
CDR3 protein: CASSGKLAGGPYNEQFF

CDR3 length: 12
J gene: TRBJ2-3
D gene: -
clone size: -
V gene: TRBV7-2
CDR3 DNA: TGTGCCAGCAGCTTAGGGCCGGGGACGCAGTATTTT
CDR3 protein: CASSLGPGTQYF

CDR3 length: 14
J gene: TRBJ2-5
D gene: TRBD2
clone size: -
V gene: TRBV2
CDR3 DNA: TGTGCCAGCACCTTAGCGGGGGTACAAGAGACCCAGTACTTC
CDR3 protein: CASTLAGVQETQYF

CDR3 length: 15
J gene: TRBJ2-2
D gene: TRBD1
clone size: -
V gene: TRBV28
CDR3 DNA: TGTGCCAGCAGTCGACAGGGCTATAAGACCGGGGAGCTGTTTTTT
CDR3 protein: CASSRQGYKTGELFF